The source of this T cell receptor beta chain is a study of cytotoxic CD8 clonotypes in ibrutinib-treated CLL (dated by TCRdb to about 2021). A note on the overall study: The cohort had 11 relapsed/refractory and around 15 treatment-naive patients; 17 to 18 were IGHV unmutated. Responses were partial in about 25 patients and complete in 2; after median approximately 67 months follow-up, approximately 15 stayed in remission and some twelve progressed. The response samples were drawn at a median of around eleven months into treatment, with a range of about 6 to 36 months. An average of about 250,000 productive templates and approximately 90,000 productive rearrangements was obtained per sample. Of the roughly 81 people in the trial, about 25 had longitudinal samples available. Cryopreserved peripheral blood mononuclear cells were collected at three points: before therapy, at response, and at either sustained remission or disease progression. Every remission and progressive disease sample was obtained while ibrutinib was still being received by the patients.

V trim: 0 bases; J trim: 4 bases; unmatched bases: 12. The CDR3 contains 19 residues, cysteine and phenylalanine counted. Only CDR3 DNA remains: 57 bases, in frame from the first base. CDR1 and CDR2 are drawn from the germline V gene (reference sequence): LNHNV, YYDKDF. General findings and caveats noted by the study authors: Baseline clonality exceeded that of age-matched healthy donors and correlated strongly with circulating CD8+ T-cell counts. Sampling times were not matched between patients in sustained remission and patients whose disease was progressing, and lymph node repertoires were not examined. Public clonotypes were rare and either contracted or stayed stable during treatment, and the rise in clonality at ibrutinib response reflected the expansion of private clonotypes. At ibrutinib response clonality went up, during sustained remission it held steady, and at progression it dropped back toward baseline.

This clone was counted once. No antigen is known for it. Base qualities are not provided; no much larger clone lies one nucleotide away. The time point label here, explained by the study, means: roughly 12 months on ibrutinib. For TCR beta library preparation, roughly 2 micrograms of genomic DNA were extracted from the cryopreserved PBMCs. High-throughput TCR beta sequencing was performed on longitudinal blood samples from CLL patients receiving ibrutinib monotherapy. The patients took part in an open-label, single-center phase 2 trial of ibrutinib monotherapy. A MiSeq instrument was used for deep resolution sequencing, which targeted depths ranging from 1 in 1 million up to 1 in 200,000 T cells, with coverage averaging 10x for each clonotype. TCR beta libraries were generated with the immunoSEQ hsTCRB Kit. As for the original processing: ImmunoSEQ Data Assistant and ImmunoSEQ Analyzer were used for data analysis, and V, D and J genes were assigned according to IMGT definitions. Clonality was computed as one minus normalized Shannon entropy of productive rearrangement frequencies, ranging from 0 to 1. Only overrepresented clonotypes making up at least 0.05% of the repertoire of each patient were included in the public clonotype analysis. Around 14 repertoires from age-matched healthy donors, obtained from immuneACCESS, served as clonality controls. Here the immuneACCESS table is served through TCRdb, limited to in-frame sequences with V and J called. Missing clones are a known gap in these copies; in checked studies unresolved V genes cover under half, and the rest lacks a known reason. V, J and clone size derive from that table, while D and trimming were established from the DNA sequence. Counted in this sample were 200,000 or so clones; roughly 79% of them appeared once. Roughly an eighth of the sample belongs to the ten largest clones.

The chain is assembled from TRBV15 and TRBJ2-7; 13 central nucleotides agree with TRBD2. The source is a human donor with chronic lymphocytic leukemia. Sequences were derived from PBMCs, sampled after 12 months of ibrutinib treatment. Read as DNA, the sequence is TGTGCCACCAGCAGAGATCTCCCACTCCAACTAGCGGGAGGGTACGAGCAGTACTTC. It is translated as CATSRDLPLQLAGGYEQYF.